The present TCR beta chain was sequenced within a study of blood T cell repertoires in COVID-19 (dated by TCRdb to about 2020). About the full investigation: Samples from collaborators originated in the United States, Italy and Spain and spanned both the acute and convalescent phases of COVID-19. The prospective study material was composed of cDNA or gDNA derived from T cells, B-cell-depleted T cells, or PBMCs. The dataset comprised deeply sampled blood TCRbeta repertoires from subjects exposed to, actively infected with, or recovered from COVID-19. A freely available public database, intended as a resource for researchers studying the immune response to SARS-CoV-2, is where the repertoires were released. Samples came from the ongoing ImmuneRACE study (first 160 participants) plus 1,254 subjects from 6 global collaborators. The sample metadata nearly always contained a de-identified subject ID, COVID-19 status, age in years and sex. Where available, HLA class I and class II types were taken from metadata supplied by the sample provider and were not determined by assay-based typing. The research as a whole found: The quantity of clinical and demographic metadata differed by source and by participant and was supplied without curation.

TCRbeta CDR3 regions were amplified from genomic DNA using the immunoSEQ Assay, a bias-controlled multiplex PCR. On the authors' methods: The number of nucleated cells in each sample was estimated from the amplification of reference gene primers within the assay. To quantify the absolute abundance of each unique TCRbeta CDR3 rearrangement, sequence reads were collapsed and filtered. For each sample, productive Simpson clonality was calculated as the square root of Simpson's diversity index across productive rearrangements. The table comes from immuneACCESS by way of TCRdb, which keeps in-frame sequences with V and J called. Part of the clones is missing from these tables; in studies checked, under half for an unresolved V gene and the rest for unknown reasons. That table supplies the V and J calls and clone size; D and trimming were determined from the DNA. The sample records a few hundred thousand clones, 85% to 90% of which are singletons. 1.7% of the sample rests with the top ten.

Enrolling through a virtual design, the prospective study's participants ranged in age from about 18 to 89 years and lived across roughly 24 United States geographic areas. Cohort assignment in the prospective study relied on participant-reported clinical history from a screening survey and a study questionnaire. Recovered participants in ImmuneRACE Cohort 3 were defined as having two consecutive negative NP/OP PCR tests, clearance from a healthcare professional, or resolution of symptoms. Each participant in the prospective study had whole blood, serum and a nasopharyngeal or oropharyngeal swab collected by mobile phlebotomists. Prospective study participants could optionally give additional blood draws and questionnaires over an approximately 2-month period. Before DNA extraction, prospective study blood samples were shipped either frozen or at room temperature. The CDR3 measures 17 amino acids from cysteine to phenylalanine. Only the CDR3 region is kept as DNA, spanning 51 bases read in frame from base 1. CDR1 and CDR2 are read off the germline V gene as SGDLS and YYNGEE. The V end gives up 0 bases and the J end 4 bases, leaving 2 bases in the junction not matched to a gene.

Comment on this clone: Its specific antigen is unknown. Per-nucleotide qualities are absent, and no much larger clonotype sits a single base away.

This receptor was taken from a woman between 25 and 40 years old who had recovered from COVID-19. The sequenced sample was PBMCs or T cells enriched from blood (not recorded which). This chain is built from TRBV9 and TRBJ2-3, and 16 bases in between align with TRBD2. The CDR3 protein sequence reads: CASSVAGLAGGADTQYF. The sequenced DNA: TGTGCCAGCAGCGTAGCGGGACTAGCGGGAGGGGCAGATACGCAGTATTTT.